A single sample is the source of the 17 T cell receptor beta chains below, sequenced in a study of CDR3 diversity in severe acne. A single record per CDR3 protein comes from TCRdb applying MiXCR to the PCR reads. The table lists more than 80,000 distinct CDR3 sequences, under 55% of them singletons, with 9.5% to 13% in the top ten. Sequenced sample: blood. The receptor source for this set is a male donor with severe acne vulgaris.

This CDR3 is CATSRESPGQGIEQYF. In nucleotides, the CDR3 is TGTGCCACCAGCAGAGAAAGTCCGGGACAGGGCATAGAGCAGTACTTC. This rearrangement joins TRBV15 to TRBJ2-7, with TRBD1 matching 9 bases. The CDR3 has 16 amino acids. CDR1 is LNHNV and CDR2 is YYDKDF in the germline V gene (reference sequence). Trimming cost V 0 bases and J 7 bases; bases outside gene matches: 10.

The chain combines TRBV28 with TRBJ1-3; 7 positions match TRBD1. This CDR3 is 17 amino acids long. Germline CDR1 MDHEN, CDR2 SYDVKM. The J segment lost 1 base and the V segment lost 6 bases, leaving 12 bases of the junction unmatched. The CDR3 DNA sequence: TGTGCCAGCAGCCTCGACGAGCAGGGGGGGTCTGGAAACACCATATATTTT. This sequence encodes CASSLDEQGGSGNTIYF.

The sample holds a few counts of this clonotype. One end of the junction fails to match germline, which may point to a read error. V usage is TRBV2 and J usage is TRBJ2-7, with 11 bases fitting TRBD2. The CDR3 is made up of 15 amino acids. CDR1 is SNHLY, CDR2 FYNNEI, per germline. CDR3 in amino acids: CASSPGTSGGYEQYF. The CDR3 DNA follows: TGCGCCAGCAGCCCCGGGACTAGCGGTGGGTACGAGCAGTACTTC.

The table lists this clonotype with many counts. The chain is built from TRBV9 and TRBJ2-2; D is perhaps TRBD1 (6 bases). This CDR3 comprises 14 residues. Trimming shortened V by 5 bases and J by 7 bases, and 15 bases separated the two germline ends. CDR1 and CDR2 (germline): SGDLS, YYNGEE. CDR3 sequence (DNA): TGTGCCAGCAGGGGGGCTAGCTCCAGCGGGGAGCTGTTTTTT. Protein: CASRGASSSGELFF.

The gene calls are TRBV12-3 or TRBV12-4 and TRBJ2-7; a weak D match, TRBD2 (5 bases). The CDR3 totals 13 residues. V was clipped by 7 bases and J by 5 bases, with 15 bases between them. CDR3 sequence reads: CASTQVSGNEQYF. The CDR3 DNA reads TGTGCCAGCACTCAGGTGTCGGGGAACGAGCAGTACTTC.

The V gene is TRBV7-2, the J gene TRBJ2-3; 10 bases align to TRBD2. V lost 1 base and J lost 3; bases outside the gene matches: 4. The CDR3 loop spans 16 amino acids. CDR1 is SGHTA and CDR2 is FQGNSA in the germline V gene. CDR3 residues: CASSLEASGRTDTQYF. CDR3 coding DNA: TGTGCCAGCAGCTTAGAAGCTAGCGGGAGAACAGATACGCAGTATTTT.

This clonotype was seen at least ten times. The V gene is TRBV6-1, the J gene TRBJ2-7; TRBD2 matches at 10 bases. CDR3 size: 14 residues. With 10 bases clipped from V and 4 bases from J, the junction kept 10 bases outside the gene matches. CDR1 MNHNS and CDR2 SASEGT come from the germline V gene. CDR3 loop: CATGSLAGVYEQYF. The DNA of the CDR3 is TGTGCCACCGGGAGCCTAGCGGGAGTTTACGAGCAGTACTTC.

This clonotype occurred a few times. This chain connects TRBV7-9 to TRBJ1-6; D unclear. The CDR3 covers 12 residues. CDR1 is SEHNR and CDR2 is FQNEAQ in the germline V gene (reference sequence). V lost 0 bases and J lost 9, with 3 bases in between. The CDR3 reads CASSLASSPLHF. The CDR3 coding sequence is TGTGCCAGCAGCTTAGCCTCTTCACCCCTCCACTTT.

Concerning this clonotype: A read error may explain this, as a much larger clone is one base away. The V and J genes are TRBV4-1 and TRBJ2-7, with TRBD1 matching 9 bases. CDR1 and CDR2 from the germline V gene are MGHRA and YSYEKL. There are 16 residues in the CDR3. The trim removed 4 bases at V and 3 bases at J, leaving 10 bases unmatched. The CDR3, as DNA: TGCGCCAGCAGCCGAGACGCGTTGGACAGGGGCTACGAGCAGTACGTC. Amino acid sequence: CASSRDALDRGYEQYV.

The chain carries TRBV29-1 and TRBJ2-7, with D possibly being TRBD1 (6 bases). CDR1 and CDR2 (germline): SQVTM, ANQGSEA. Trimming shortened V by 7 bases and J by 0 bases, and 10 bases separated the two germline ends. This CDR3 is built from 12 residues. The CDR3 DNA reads TGCAGCGGGGGACAAAGCTCCTACGAGCAGTACTTC. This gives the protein CSGGQSSYEQYF.

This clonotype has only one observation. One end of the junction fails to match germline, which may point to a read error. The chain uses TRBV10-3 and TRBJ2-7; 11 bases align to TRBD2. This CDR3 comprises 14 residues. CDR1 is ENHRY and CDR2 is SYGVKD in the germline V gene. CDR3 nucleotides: TGTGCCAGCAGTAAACTAGCGGGAGACTACGAGCAGTACTTC. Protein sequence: CASSKLAGDYEQYF.

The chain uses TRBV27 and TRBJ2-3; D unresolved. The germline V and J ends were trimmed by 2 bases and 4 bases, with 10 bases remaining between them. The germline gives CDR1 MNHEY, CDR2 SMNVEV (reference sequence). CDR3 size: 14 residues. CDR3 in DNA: TGTGCCAGCAGTTTACTTTCGGGCTCAGATACGCAGTATTTT. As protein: CASSLLSGSDTQYF.

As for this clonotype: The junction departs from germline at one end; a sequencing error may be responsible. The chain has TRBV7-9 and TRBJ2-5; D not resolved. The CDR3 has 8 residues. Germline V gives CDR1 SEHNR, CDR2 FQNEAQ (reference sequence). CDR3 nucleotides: TGTGCCAGCAGCCCTCCCGGCTTC. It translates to CASSPPGF.

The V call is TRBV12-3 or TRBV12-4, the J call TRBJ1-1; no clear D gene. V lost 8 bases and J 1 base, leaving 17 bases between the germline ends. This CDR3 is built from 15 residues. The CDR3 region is CASGLEVSWNTEAFF. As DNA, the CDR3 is TGTGCCAGCGGTCTGGAGGTGAGTTGGAACACTGAAGCTTTCTTT.

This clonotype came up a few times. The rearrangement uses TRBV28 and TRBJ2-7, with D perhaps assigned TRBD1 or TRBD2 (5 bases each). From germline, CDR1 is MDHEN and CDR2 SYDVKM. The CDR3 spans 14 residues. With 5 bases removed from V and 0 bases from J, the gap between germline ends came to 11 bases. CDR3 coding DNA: TGTGCCAGCAGTCGGGCAGGGAGCTCCTACGAGCAGTACTTC. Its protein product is CASSRAGSSYEQYF.

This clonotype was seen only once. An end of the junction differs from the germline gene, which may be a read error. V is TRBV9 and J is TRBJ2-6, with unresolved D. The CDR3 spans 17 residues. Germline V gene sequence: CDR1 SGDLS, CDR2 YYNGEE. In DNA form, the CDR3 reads TGTGCCGGCAGCGTAGAGTGGGTTAGCTCTGGGGCCAACGTCCTGACTTTC. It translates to CAGSVEWVSSGANVLTF.

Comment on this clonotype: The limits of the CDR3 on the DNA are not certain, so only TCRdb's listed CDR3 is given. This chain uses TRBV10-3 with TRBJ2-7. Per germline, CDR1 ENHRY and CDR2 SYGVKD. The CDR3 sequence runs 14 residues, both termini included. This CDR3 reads CAISAAHGVYGQYF.